This T cell receptor beta chain was observed in a study of a mutant IDH1 vaccine in newly diagnosed glioma. Study summary: The earlier regimen, radiotherapy, temozolomide, or both, was most often both.

V trimming: 5 bases; J trimming: 7 bases; junction bases outside the gene matches: 8. The CDR3 length is 14 residues. The germline gives CDR1 LNHDA, CDR2 SQIVND (reference sequence). Sequenced by immunoSEQ multiplex PCR; TCRdb stores in-frame clones only, minus some. This table holds about 98,000 clones, around 90% found once. Regarding time point: baseline, week 1 (first vaccination visit). Noted treatment: pre-vaccination baseline after standard-of-care therapy. The starting material was PBMCs, obtained from a glioma patient treated with radiotherapy, temozolomide or both. This TCR came from a woman aged 50 to 60 with glioma. The gene calls are TRBV19 and TRBJ2-5; 9 nucleotides line up with TRBD2. The DNA for the CDR3 is TGTGCCAGTAGTCCAGCGGGAGGCAAGGTGACCCAGTACTTC. It encodes CASSPAGGKVTQYF.